A selection of T cell receptor beta chains follows, all from one sample in a study of blood T cell repertoires in COVID-19. The table came from immunoSEQ multiplex PCR; TCRdb's copy has only in-frame clones and leaves some out. The sample has under 300,000 clones; around 84% are singletons. Material for sequencing was peripheral blood. The receptors derive from a human donor with COVID-19, enrolled during active disease. The donor label of this sample is uncertain. CDR3s leave out the opening cysteine and the closing phenylalanine or tryptophan.

TRBJ2-7 | 13 | TRBV29-1 | SVRGTSGSSYEQY
TRBJ2-1 | 15 | TRBV19 | ASSSPFTAGDYNEQF
TRBJ2-7 | 12 | TRBV11-2 | ASSFRDRVHEQY
TRBJ1-4 | 12 | TRBV6-5 | ASRPGQGHEKLF
TRBJ2-5 | 13 | TRBV7-2 | ASSLEVAGGKTQY
TRBJ2-2 | 14 | TRBV27 | ASSSPAGANTGELF
TRBJ1-4 | 15 | TRBV9 | ASSGATRGSTNEKLF
TRBJ1-4 | 12 | TRBV19 | ASSIGDRDEKLF
TRBJ1-5 | 12 | TRBV10-2 | ASSEQGPNQPQH
TRBJ2-2 | 11 | TRBV6-2/TRBV6-3 | ASTPRYKPELF
TRBJ2-2 | 13 | TRBV6-6 | ASSSTSGTGGELF
TRBJ1-2 | 12 | TRBV28 | AIRLTGSPYGYT
TRBJ2-3 | 12 | TRBV30 | AWRRTGGSDTQY
TRBJ2-2 | 12 | TRBV11-2 | ASSTRQITGELF
TRBJ2-1 | 14 | TRBV4-1 | ASSPIGTSLSDEQF
TRBJ2-3 | 12 | TRBV7-3 | ASSLGSSTDTQY
TRBJ1-6 | 14 | TRBV9 | ASSPQGTAYNSPLH
TRBJ2-3 | 10 | TRBV28 | ASSFRLAVQY
TRBJ2-3 | 13 | TRBV5-1 | ASSSGTGSADTQY
TRBJ1-1 | 9 | TRBV12-3/TRBV12-4 | ASSRGTEAF
TRBJ2-1 | 14 | TRBV5-1 | ASSLRGLPWNNEQF
TRBJ2-5 | 13 | TRBV7-9 | ASSLLAGGGETQY
TRBJ2-5 | 12 | TRBV6-6 | ASNYDRDQGTQY
TRBJ1-4 | 14 | TRBV5-1 | ASSLARTGGNEKLF
TRBJ2-7 | 11 | TRBV4-3 | ASSQDLHYEQY
TRBJ2-7 | 12 | TRBV19 | ASSGQHALYEQY
TRBJ2-5 | 9 | TRBV27 | ASSFMETQY
TRBJ1-1 | 9 | TRBV6-6 | ASGAGAEAF
TRBJ2-7 | 13 | TRBV3-1/TRBV3-2 | ASSQDRGAAYEQY
TRBJ2-3 | 12 | TRBV3-1/TRBV3-2 | ASSRIPGLAGKY
TRBJ1-1 | 11 | TRBV7-8 | ASSFQGPTEAF
TRBJ2-1 | 13 | TRBV19 | ASSNPGLSLNEQF
TRBJ2-5 | 15 | TRBV11-2 | ASSLTGGLSLGETQY
TRBJ2-1 | 12 | TRBV2 | ASRLAGATNEQF
TRBJ1-4 | 14 | TRBV28 | ASSSPTGSRSEKLF
TRBJ2-7 | 15 | TRBV3-1/TRBV3-2 | ASSHRTSGLSSYEQY
TRBJ1-2 | 16 | TRBV3-1/TRBV3-2 | ASSQGPGQPLVKGSGT
TRBJ1-1 | 10 | TRBV5-1 | ASSFGKGEAF
TRBJ2-1 | 15 | TRBV6-2/TRBV6-3 | ASSYSSGGRRPLAAV
TRBJ2-5 | 12 | TRBV5-1 | ASSRAGTEETQY
TRBJ2-3 | 10 | TRBV12-3/TRBV12-4 | ASSRGGGTQY
TRBJ1-1 | 10 | TRBV5-1 | ASSFAGGEAF